This T cell receptor (beta chain) was captured by sequencing in a study of Graves' ophthalmopathy and Graves' hyperthyroidism. Researchers took RNA transcripts and amplified TCR beta CDR3 regions from them. First-round RT-PCR relied on HTBI primers, and a second-round multiplex PCR came next. TCRdb re-called the multiplex PCR reads through MiXCR, storing one row per CDR3 protein. The top ten hold 8.5% to 14% of the sample, which has over a million distinct CDR3 sequences, roughly 35% seen once. A few counts support this clonotype. The CDR3 length is 15 residues. The V and J ends lost 6 bases and 8 bases, in that order; junction bases with no gene match: 12. Other autoimmune diseases, uncontrolled infections, pregnancy or lactation led to the exclusion of patients.

The sample was peripheral blood or thyroid tissue (not recorded which). This clonotype was obtained from an adult man with Graves' hyperthyroidism. The rearrangement joins TRBV12-3 or TRBV12-4 to TRBJ1-2, with 10 bases lining up with TRBD1. This CDR3 is CASSLRGTGVEGYTF. CDR3 bases: TGTGCCAGCAGCCTGAGGGGGACAGGGGTGGAAGGCTACACCTTC.